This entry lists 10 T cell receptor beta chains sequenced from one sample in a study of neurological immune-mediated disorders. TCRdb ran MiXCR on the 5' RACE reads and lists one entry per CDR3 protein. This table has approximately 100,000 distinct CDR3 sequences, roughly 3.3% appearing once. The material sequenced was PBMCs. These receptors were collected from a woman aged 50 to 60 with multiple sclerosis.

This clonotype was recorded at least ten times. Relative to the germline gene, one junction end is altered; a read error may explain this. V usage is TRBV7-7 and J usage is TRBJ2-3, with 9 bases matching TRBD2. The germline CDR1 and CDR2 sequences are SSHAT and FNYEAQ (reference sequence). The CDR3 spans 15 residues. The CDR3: CASSSTSGGLDTQYF. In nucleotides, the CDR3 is TGTGCTAGCAGCTCGACTAGCGGAGGGTTAGATACGCAGTATTTT.

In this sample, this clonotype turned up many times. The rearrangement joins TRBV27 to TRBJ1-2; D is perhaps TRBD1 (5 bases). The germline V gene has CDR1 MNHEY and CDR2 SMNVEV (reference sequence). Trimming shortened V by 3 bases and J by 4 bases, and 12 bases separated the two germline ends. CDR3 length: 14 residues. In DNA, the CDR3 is TGTGCCAGCAGTTTTAGGTGGCAGGGCTATGGCTACACCTTC. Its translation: CASSFRWQGYGYTF.

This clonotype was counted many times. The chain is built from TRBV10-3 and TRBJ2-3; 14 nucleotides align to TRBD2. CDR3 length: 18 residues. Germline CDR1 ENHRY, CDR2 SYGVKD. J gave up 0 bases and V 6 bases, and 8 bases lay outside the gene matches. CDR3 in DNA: TGTGCCATCAGCTCGACTAGCGGGGGGGGACGGAGCACAGATACGCAGTATTTT. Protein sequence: CAISSTSGGGRSTDTQYF.

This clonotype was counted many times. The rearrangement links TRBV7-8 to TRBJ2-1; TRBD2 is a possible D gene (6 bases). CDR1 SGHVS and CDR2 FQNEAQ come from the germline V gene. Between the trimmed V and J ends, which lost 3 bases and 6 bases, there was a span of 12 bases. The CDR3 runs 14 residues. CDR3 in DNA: TGTGCCAGCAGCTTTAGTCTGCGGGGCAATGAGCAGTTCTTC. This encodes CASSFSLRGNEQFF.

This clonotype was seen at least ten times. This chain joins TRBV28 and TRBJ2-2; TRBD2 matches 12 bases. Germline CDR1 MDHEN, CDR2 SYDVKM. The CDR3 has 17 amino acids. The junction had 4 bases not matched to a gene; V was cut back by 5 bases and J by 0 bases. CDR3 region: CASSQTSGGTNTGELFF. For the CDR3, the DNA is TGTGCCAGCAGTCAAACTAGCGGGGGGACGAACACCGGGGAGCTGTTTTTT. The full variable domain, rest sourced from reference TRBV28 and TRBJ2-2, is DVKVTQSSRYLVKRTGEKVFLECVQDMDHENMFWYRQDPGLGLRLIYFSYDVKMKEKGDIPEGYSVSREKKERFSLILESASTNQTSMYLCASSQTSGGTNTGELFFGEGSRLTVL.

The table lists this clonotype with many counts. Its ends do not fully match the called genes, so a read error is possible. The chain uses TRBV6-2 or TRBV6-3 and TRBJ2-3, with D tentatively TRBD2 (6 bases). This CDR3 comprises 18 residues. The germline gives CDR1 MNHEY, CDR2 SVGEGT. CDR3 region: CASSLKGRVGLQIDAQYF. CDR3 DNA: TGTGCCAGCAGCCTAAAAGGGCGGGTTGGACTACAGATAGATGCGCAGTATTTT.

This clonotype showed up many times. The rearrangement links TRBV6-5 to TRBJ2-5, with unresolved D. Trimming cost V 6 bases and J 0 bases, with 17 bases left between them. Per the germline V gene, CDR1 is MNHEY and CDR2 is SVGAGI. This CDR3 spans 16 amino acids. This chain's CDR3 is CASSSPTGRYQETQYF. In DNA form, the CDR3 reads TGTGCCAGCAGCTCACCCACGGGCCGATACCAAGAGACCCAGTACTTC.

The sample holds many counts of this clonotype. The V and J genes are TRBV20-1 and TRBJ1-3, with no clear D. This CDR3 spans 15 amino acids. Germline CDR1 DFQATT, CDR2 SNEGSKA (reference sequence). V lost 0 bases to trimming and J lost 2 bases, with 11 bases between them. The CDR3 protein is CSARETLRPGNTIYF. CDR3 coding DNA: TGCAGTGCTAGAGAGACCCTTCGGCCTGGAAACACCATATATTTT.

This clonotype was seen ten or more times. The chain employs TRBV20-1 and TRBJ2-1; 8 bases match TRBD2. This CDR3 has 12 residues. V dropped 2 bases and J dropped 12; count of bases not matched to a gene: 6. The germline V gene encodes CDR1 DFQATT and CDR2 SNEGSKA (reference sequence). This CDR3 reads CSARPAGGPQFF. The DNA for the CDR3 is TGCAGTGCTAGACCTGCGGGGGGACCGCAGTTCTTC.

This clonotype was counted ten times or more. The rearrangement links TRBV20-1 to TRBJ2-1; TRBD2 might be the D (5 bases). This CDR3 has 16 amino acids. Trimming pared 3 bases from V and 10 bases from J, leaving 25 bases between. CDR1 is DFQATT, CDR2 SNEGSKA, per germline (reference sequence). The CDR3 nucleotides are TGCAGTGCTAGCGGCGGGCCAGGAGGCCTCGTGAGAGAGCAGTTCTTC. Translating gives CSASGGPGGLVREQFF.